This section outlines one TCR beta chain sequence together with its context. The antigen is undetermined. The V segment lost 0 bases and the J segment 3 bases; nucleotides outside the gene matches: 2. CDR3 length: 15 residues. Germline CDR1 reads SGHTA; CDR2 reads FQGTGA. These data originate in a study of molecular identifiers for immune sequencing clone quantification. As for the study in general: In replicates, RNA taken from 20,000 or 100,000 naive CD8 cells was divided five ways, and four portions underwent sequencing. Broader study findings: Over 99% of CMV-specific effector molecules, but under 1% of naive ones, were in clones above 20 copies. Among 800,000 to 1,000,000 naive cells, as was reported, spiked Jurkat TCR RNA from one cell was detectable.

TCRdb processed the PCR reads anew with MiXCR; each CDR3 protein has one entry. Among roughly 65,000 distinct CDR3 sequences listed, about 17% were seen once. As CD8+CD4-CCR7+CD45RA+ cells, naive CD8 T cells were sorted. The V and J genes are TRBV7-3 and TRBJ2-1, with 7 bases fitting TRBD1. This TCR was recovered from a human donor in good health. Some libraries in this study had Jurkat cell RNA spiked in. The sequencing input was naive CD8+ T cells from blood, with Jurkat cell RNA spiked in. Subset given: FACS-sorted CD8+CD4-CCR7+CD45RA+ naive T cells. The CDR3, as DNA: TGTGCCAGCAGCTTAACGGGACAGATCTACAATGAGCAGTTCTTC. This encodes CASSLTGQIYNEQFF. Full variable domain (remainder filled in from reference TRBV7-3 and TRBJ2-1): GAGVSQTPSNKVTEKGKYVELRCDPISGHTALYWYRQSLGQGPEFLIYFQGTGAADDSGLPNDRFFAVRPEGSVSTLKIQRTERGDSAVYLCASSLTGQIYNEQFFGPGTRLTVL.